Each of the 30 T cell receptor beta chains below was sequenced from the same sample in a study of cytomegalovirus exposure and HLA in healthy donors. PCR amplification relied on 60 Vbeta primers (plus 13 Jbeta primers). Method: immunoSEQ multiplex PCR; TCRdb's copy keeps in-frame clones and lacks some. The top ten hold around 9.7% of the sample, which has 60,000 to 70,000 clones, over 75% seen once. Source material: PBMCs. Receptors were obtained from a man aged 40-49 years in good health and CMV-seronegative.

The chain recombines TRBV6-5 with TRBJ1-6, with D tentatively TRBD1 (5 bases). This CDR3 has 15 amino acids. V was trimmed by 6 bases and J by 2 bases, leaving 11 bases between them. The germline gives CDR1 MNHEY, CDR2 SVGAGI. In DNA form, the CDR3 reads TGTGCCAGCAGCCAAGGGGTCCCCTATAATTCACCCCTCCACTTT. This gives the protein CASSQGVPYNSPLHF.

The rearrangement links TRBV6-6 to TRBJ2-1; tentatively, D is TRBD2 (6 bases). The CDR3 extends over 16 amino acids. Germline V gene data show CDR1 as MNHNY and CDR2 as SVGAGI (reference sequence). Trimming took off 6 bases at V and 8 bases at J, with 23 bases between the two ends. The CDR3 sequence is CASRRRDGPGEDEQFF. The CDR3 region has the DNA TGTGCCAGCAGACGCCGGGACGGTCCGGGGGAGGATGAGCAGTTCTTC.

This clone was observed a few times. This sequence joins TRBV28 and TRBJ1-5; D is undetermined. Trimming removed 3 bases from V and 5 bases from J, with 11 bases in between. The germline CDR1 and CDR2 sequences are MDHEN and SYDVKM. CDR3 length equals 14 residues. CDR3 nucleotide sequence: TGTGCCAGCAGTTTTGTTGGTGGGCATCAGCCCCAGCATTTT. Its protein is CASSFVGGHQPQHF.

A single count supports this clone. The rearrangement joins TRBV4-1 to TRBJ1-2, with 8 bases fitting TRBD1. After removal of 3 bases from V and 5 bases from J, the junction contained 8 bases not matched to a gene. The CDR3 spans 15 residues. Germline values: CDR1 MGHRA, CDR2 YSYEKL. The chain's CDR3 is CASSQAGQGPYGYTF. CDR3 in DNA: TGCGCCAGCAGCCAGGCAGGACAGGGCCCGTATGGCTACACCTTC.

This clone showed up just a few times. The chain uses TRBV6-5 and TRBJ1-1; possible D gene TRBD1, 6 bases. From germline, CDR1 is MNHEY and CDR2 SVGAGI. This CDR3 is built from 15 residues. V was pared by 0 bases and J by 5 bases, with 13 bases between. In DNA, the CDR3 is TGTGCCAGCAGTTACTCCGGGGGGCGTAGAACTGAAGCTTTCTTT. Translation: CASSYSGGRRTEAFF.

This chain links TRBV28 with TRBJ1-1, with 8 bases fitting TRBD1. Losses at the gene ends were 2 bases for V and 2 bases for J; bases not matched to a gene: 4. Germline CDR1 reads MDHEN; CDR2 reads SYDVKM. The length of the CDR3 is 15 residues. Here the CDR3 reads CASSLLQGANTEAFF. The CDR3 DNA is TGTGCCAGCAGTTTACTCCAGGGGGCTAACACTGAAGCTTTCTTT.

Here the CDR3 reads CASSSGLDSTGELFF. DNA of the CDR3: TGTGCCAGCTCATCGGGACTCGATAGCACCGGGGAGCTGTTTTTT. The chain has TRBV18 and TRBJ2-2, with a tentative D call TRBD2 (6 bases). This CDR3 contains 15 residues. From germline, CDR1 is KGHSH and CDR2 LQKENI. Trimming left V 5 bases short and J 4 bases short, with 14 bases between.

Comments on this clone: Given a much more abundant clone one base away, this may be a read error. Other DNA sequences from this sample encode an identical CDR3 as well. The chain joins TRBV6-1 to TRBJ2-3; 13 bases align to TRBD2. Looked up from germline, CDR1 is MNHNS and CDR2 is SASEGT. The CDR3 totals 15 residues. Here the CDR3 DNA reads TGCGCCAGCAGTGAACTAGCGGGAGGGCCAGATACGCAGTATTTT. Translating it yields CASSELAGGPDTQYF.

V gene TRBV29-1 combines with J gene TRBJ1-4; 7 nucleotides match TRBD1. This CDR3 spans 13 amino acids. Germline lookup yields CDR1 SQVTM and CDR2 ANQGSEA. With V trimmed by 4 bases and J by 4 bases, 3 bases remained unmatched. CDR3 DNA: TGCAGCGTTGGGGGACAGAATAATGAAAAACTGTTTTTT. Encoded protein: CSVGGQNNEKLFF. Filled out from reference TRBV29-1 and TRBJ1-4, the complete variable domain reads SAVISQKPSRDICQRGTSLTIQCQVDSQVTMMFWYRQQPGQSLTLIATANQGSEATYESGFVIDKFPISRPNLTFSTLTVSNMSPEDSSIYLCSVGGQNNEKLFFGSGTQLSVL.

This clone was observed a handful of times. The chain joins TRBV7-9 to TRBJ2-7, with D possibly matching TRBD2 (6 bases). V gave up 5 bases and J gave up 2 bases, with 13 bases separating them. The CDR3 contains 14 residues. The germline CDR1 and CDR2 sequences are SEHNR and FQNEAQ (reference sequence). For the CDR3, the DNA is TGTGCCAGCAGCCCATTGACTAGTACCTACGAGCAGTACTTC. Translating gives CASSPLTSTYEQYF.

The chain is built from TRBV7-2 and TRBJ2-1; D uncertain. Per the germline V gene, CDR1 is SGHTA and CDR2 is FQGNSA. V was trimmed by 1 base and J by 10 bases, leaving 8 bases between them. The length of the CDR3 is 12 residues. CDR3 protein: CASSLVAWEQFF. Here the CDR3 DNA reads TGTGCCAGCAGCTTAGTAGCCTGGGAGCAGTTCTTC.

The V and J genes are TRBV5-1 and TRBJ2-7, with 8 positions matching TRBD1. This CDR3 spans 15 amino acids. The germline CDR1 and CDR2 sequences are SGHRS and YFSETQ. J gave up 4 bases and V 4 bases, and 10 bases lay outside the gene matches. The CDR3 coding sequence is TGCGCCAGCAGCCCCGGAGGGACAGGTTCGTACGAGCAGTACTTC. It yields the protein CASSPGGTGSYEQYF.

The chain is built from TRBV5-4 and TRBJ2-7; D might be TRBD2 (5 bases). The CDR3 contains 14 residues. Germline V gene lookup returns CDR1 SGHNT and CDR2 YYREEE (reference sequence). Deletions cut 1 base from V and 0 bases from J, with 8 bases between. CDR3 nucleotide sequence: TGTGCCAGCAGCTTGAATCTAGCCTCCTACGAGCAGTACTTC. Protein sequence: CASSLNLASYEQYF. Filled out from reference TRBV5-4 and TRBJ2-7, the complete variable domain reads ETGVTQSPTHLIKTRGQQVTLRCSSQSGHNTVSWYQQALGQGPQFIFQYYREEENGRGNFPPRFSGLQFPNYSSELNVNALELDDSALYLCASSLNLASYEQYFGPGTRLTVT.

Comments on this clone: Compared with germline, one end of the junction differs, possibly owing to a read error. The rearrangement uses TRBV5-1 and TRBJ2-7; D is unclear. Germline-derived CDR1 and CDR2 are SGHRS and YFSETQ. The CDR3 is 14 amino acids. The CDR3 nucleotides read TGCGCCAGCAGCTTTGGTCTGCCGCCATACGGGCAGTACTTC. Amino acids: CASSFGLPPYGQYF.

This chain connects TRBV9 to TRBJ1-5; D is possibly TRBD1 (6 bases). V was cut by 3 bases and J by 6 bases, with 16 bases left in between. The CDR3 is 15 amino acids. Germline V gene data show CDR1 as SGDLS and CDR2 as YYNGEE. The CDR3 region has the DNA TGTGCCAGCAGCGCGGACAGCGGCATTGGTCAGCCCCAGCATTTT. The encoded protein is CASSADSGIGQPQHF.

The CDR3 is CASSLGGALRGYGYTF. The DNA for the CDR3 is TGTGCCAGCAGCTTAGGAGGGGCTCTCAGGGGATATGGCTACACCTTC. The V and J genes are TRBV7-2 and TRBJ1-2; D is perhaps TRBD1 (6 bases). Between the trimmed V and J ends, which lost 1 base and 5 bases, there was a span of 17 bases. The CDR3 is 16 amino acids. The germline gives CDR1 SGHTA, CDR2 FQGNSA.

V gene TRBV19 combines with J gene TRBJ1-2; D may be TRBD1 (5 bases). The CDR3 is 15 amino acids. Deletions cut 3 bases from V and 3 bases from J, with 14 bases between. CDR1 is LNHDA and CDR2 is SQIVND in the germline V gene (reference sequence). The CDR3 nucleotides read TGTGCCAGTAGTATCCGGAGGGGCCGAGACTATGGCTACACCTTC. This codes for CASSIRRGRDYGYTF.

The chain uses TRBV9 and TRBJ2-2; 8 bases fit TRBD2. Germline assignment: CDR1 SGDLS and CDR2 YYNGEE. The trim removed 4 bases at V and 6 bases at J, leaving 14 bases unmatched. There are 17 residues in the CDR3. The CDR3 bases are TGTGCCAGCAGCCCGGGAGGCGGGGGGTTACCCTCCGGGGAGCTGTTTTTT. Its protein product is CASSPGGGGLPSGELFF.

The chain joins TRBV10-3 to TRBJ2-7; 7 bases fit TRBD2. The CDR3 has 14 residues. CDR1 is ENHRY, CDR2 SYGVKD, per germline. The trim removed 4 bases at V and 2 bases at J, leaving 5 bases unmatched. This chain's CDR3 is CAISVAGETYEQYF. The CDR3 DNA follows: TGTGCCATCAGTGTAGCGGGCGAGACCTACGAGCAGTACTTC.

The rearrangement joins TRBV11-2 to TRBJ1-1; D is undetermined. CDR3 length: 12 amino acids. Germline V lookup: CDR1 SGHAT, CDR2 FQNNGV. V was pared by 1 base and J by 7 bases, with 7 bases between. The CDR3 is CASSLGGVEAFF. In nucleotides, the CDR3 is TGTGCCAGCAGCTTAGGTGGAGTTGAAGCTTTCTTT.

This chain joins TRBV7-2 and TRBJ2-3; 11 nucleotides align to TRBD1. The germline V gene encodes CDR1 SGHTA and CDR2 FQGNSA. The CDR3 contains 16 residues. With 5 bases clipped from V and 5 bases from J, the junction kept 9 bases outside the gene matches. CDR3 region: CASSRRTGGLVDTQYF. DNA of the CDR3: TGTGCCAGCAGCCGGAGGACAGGGGGCCTAGTAGATACGCAGTATTTT.

CDR3 loop: CASSYSGSLSYEQYF. Written as DNA, the CDR3 is TGTGCCAGCAGTTACTCGGGCAGCCTCTCCTACGAGCAGTACTTC. V gene TRBV6-5 combines with J gene TRBJ2-7, with D uncertain. V lost 0 bases and J 0 bases, leaving 9 bases between the germline ends. Per the germline V gene, CDR1 is MNHEY and CDR2 is SVGAGI. This CDR3 region has 15 residues.

The rearrangement uses TRBV7-3 and TRBJ1-1; unclear D gene. The CDR3 has 16 residues. Germline values: CDR1 SGHTA, CDR2 FQGTGA. Trimming pared 2 bases from V and 1 base from J, leaving 14 bases between. Written as DNA, the CDR3 is TGTGCCAGCAGCTTATCAAAAGCGAATCGGAACACTGAAGCTTTCTTT. Its protein is CASSLSKANRNTEAFF. Together with reference TRBV7-3 and TRBJ1-1, the CDR3 gives the full variable domain: GAGVSQTPSNKVTEKGKYVELRCDPISGHTALYWYRQSLGQGPEFLIYFQGTGAADDSGLPNDRFFAVRPEGSVSTLKIQRTERGDSAVYLCASSLSKANRNTEAFFGQGTRLTVV.

The chain uses TRBV7-6 and TRBJ2-2; D may be TRBD2 (6 bases). Deletions cut 5 bases from V and 5 bases from J, with 18 bases between. CDR1 and CDR2 (germline): SGHVS, FNYEAQ. The CDR3 contains 16 residues. The CDR3 DNA follows: TGTGCCAGCAGCCTCGCGGTGCTAGCGAGGACCGGGGAGCTGTTTTTT. It codes for CASSLAVLARTGELFF.

The chain couples TRBV6-5 to TRBJ1-5, with D unclear. The CDR3 runs to 14 residues. The V gene's germline CDR1 is MNHEY and CDR2 SVGAGI. Trimming cost V 6 bases and J 4 bases, with 13 bases left between them. In nucleotides, the CDR3 is TGTGCCAGCAGATTGAAGGGAGGGAATCAGCCCCAGCATTTT. Amino acids: CASRLKGGNQPQHF.

This clone showed up just a few times. V is TRBV28 and J is TRBJ2-1, with 7 bases that match TRBD2. V shed 2 bases, J shed 0 bases, and the junction held 4 bases outside the gene matches. The CDR3 spans 16 residues. In germline, CDR1 is MDHEN, CDR2 SYDVKM. The CDR3 reads CASSLASGGSYNEQFF. The CDR3 DNA reads as TGTGCCAGCAGTTTAGCTAGCGGAGGCTCCTACAATGAGCAGTTCTTC.

This clone was counted a single time. Different DNA sequences within this sample yield the same CDR3. The V gene is TRBV5-4, the J gene TRBJ2-7; a weak D match, TRBD1 (6 bases). Between the trimmed V and J ends, which lost 0 bases and 3 bases, there was a span of 16 bases. The CDR3 runs 16 residues. Germline-derived CDR1 and CDR2 are SGHNT and YYREEE (reference sequence). CDR3 bases: TGTGCCAGCAGCTTGGGTGGGGGCGTAAAACTCTACGAGCAGTACTTC. This translates into CASSLGGGVKLYEQYF.

This chain connects TRBV5-1 to TRBJ2-5; 8 bases are shared with TRBD2. The CDR3 spans 15 residues. The V gene's germline CDR1 is SGHRS and CDR2 YFSETQ. Trimming removed 4 bases from V and 0 bases from J; junction bases left unmatched: 5. CDR3 sequence reads: CASSPRGGYQETQYF. CDR3 nucleotide sequence: TGCGCCAGCAGCCCCCGGGGGGGGTACCAAGAGACCCAGTACTTC.

This clone appeared once. The V call is TRBV7-2, the J call TRBJ2-3, with D possibly matching TRBD1 (5 bases). CDR3 length: 14 residues. Per germline, CDR1 SGHTA and CDR2 FQGNSA. Trimming removed 4 bases from V and 4 bases from J, with 12 bases in between. CDR3 in amino acids: CASSSFRTPDTQYF. In nucleotides, the CDR3 is TGTGCCAGCAGCTCTTTCCGGACACCAGATACGCAGTATTTT. Full variable domain (outside the CDR3, taken from reference TRBV7-2 and TRBJ2-3): GAGVSQSPSNKVTEKGKDVELRCDPISGHTALYWYRQSLGQGLEFLIYFQGNSAPDKSGLPSDRFSAERTGGSVSTLTIQRTQQEDSAVYLCASSSFRTPDTQYFGPGTRLTVL.

The chain uses TRBV4-1 and TRBJ2-3; 9 bases are a match to TRBD2. Germline CDR1 is MGHRA and CDR2 is YSYEKL. V gave up 0 bases and J gave up 2 bases; unmatched junction bases: 9. The CDR3 spans 18 residues. Written as DNA, the CDR3 is TGCGCCAGCAGCCAAGAGCGCCGACTAGCGGAAAACACAGATACGCAGTATTTT. It yields the protein CASSQERRLAENTDTQYF.